These T cell receptor beta chains were read from a single sample in a study of blood T cell repertoires in COVID-19. The method was immunoSEQ multiplex PCR; TCRdb's version includes in-frame clones alone and lacks a portion of them. The repertoire holds over 150,000 clones, with about 86% as singletons. Material for sequencing was peripheral blood. The source is a woman aged 70-85 years with COVID-19, enrolled during active disease. Each CDR3 is given with its conserved first and last residue. A D gene is named only where the DNA matches it firmly. Some rows have no size entry. The others give once, few or many, or a class for an expanded clone.

J gene: TRBJ1-2
V gene: TRBV6-5
clone size: .
D gene: .
CDR3 protein: CASSTGNYGYTF
CDR3 DNA: TGTGCCAGCAGTACCGGGAACTATGGCTACACCTTC

J gene: TRBJ1-2
V gene: TRBV5-5
clone size: once
D gene: .
CDR3 protein: CASSLVAVYGYTF
CDR3 DNA: TGTGCCAGCAGCTTGGTCGCAGTATATGGCTACACCTTC

J gene: TRBJ2-1
V gene: TRBV20-1
clone size: .
D gene: .
CDR3 protein: CSASHRPLALGGSYNEQFF
CDR3 DNA: TGCAGTGCTAGTCACCGGCCCCTAGCTCTAGGGGGCTCCTACAATGAGCAGTTCTTC

J gene: TRBJ1-1
V gene: TRBV19
clone size: .
D gene: TRBD1
CDR3 protein: CASSIRTGVSDTEAFF
CDR3 DNA: TGTGCCAGTAGTATCCGGACAGGGGTATCCGACACTGAAGCTTTCTTT

J gene: TRBJ1-1
V gene: TRBV18
clone size: .
D gene: .
CDR3 protein: CASSRTGSEAFF
CDR3 DNA: TGTGCCAGCTCGCGCACGGGTAGTGAAGCTTTCTTT

J gene: TRBJ1-1
V gene: TRBV7-9
clone size: .
D gene: .
CDR3 protein: CASTRTDGGWNTEAFF
CDR3 DNA: TGTGCCAGCACCAGGACAGACGGCGGGTGGAACACTGAAGCTTTCTTT

J gene: TRBJ2-2
V gene: TRBV20-1
clone size: .
D gene: TRBD2
CDR3 protein: CSASHAGGPFHTGELFF
CDR3 DNA: TGCAGTGCTAGTCACGCGGGAGGGCCGTTCCACACCGGGGAGCTGTTTTTT

J gene: TRBJ2-1
V gene: TRBV7-3
clone size: .
D gene: .
CDR3 protein: CASSTRPASNEQFF
CDR3 DNA: TGTGCCAGCTCCACGCGGCCCGCTTCCAATGAGCAGTTCTTC

J gene: TRBJ2-1
V gene: TRBV4-1
clone size: .
D gene: TRBD1
CDR3 protein: CASSQEGQGAKRNEQFF
CDR3 DNA: TGCGCCAGCAGCCAAGAGGGACAGGGGGCAAAACGCAATGAGCAGTTCTTC

J gene: TRBJ1-2
V gene: TRBV4-1
clone size: .
D gene: .
CDR3 protein: CASSQGGAGDGGYTF
CDR3 DNA: TGCGCCAGCAGCCAAGGAGGGGCAGGGGATGGCGGCTACACCTTC

J gene: TRBJ2-1
V gene: TRBV3-1/TRBV3-2
clone size: .
D gene: TRBD2
CDR3 protein: CASSLGLAGVYNEQFF
CDR3 DNA: TGTGCCAGCAGCCTCGGACTAGCGGGAGTCTACAATGAGCAGTTCTTC

J gene: TRBJ1-2
V gene: TRBV28
clone size: .
D gene: .
CDR3 protein: CASSSAGNPYGYIF
CDR3 DNA: TGTGCCAGCAGTTCCGCGGGCAACCCATATGGCTACATCTTC

J gene: TRBJ2-3
V gene: TRBV30
clone size: .
D gene: .
CDR3 protein: CAWSVQGTDTQYF
CDR3 DNA: TGTGCCTGGAGTGTACAAGGCACAGATACGCAGTATTTT

J gene: TRBJ1-1
V gene: TRBV2
clone size: .
D gene: TRBD1
CDR3 protein: CASSVADRGAFF
CDR3 DNA: TGTGCCAGCAGTGTAGCGGACAGGGGAGCTTTCTTT

J gene: TRBJ2-1
V gene: TRBV24-1
clone size: .
D gene: TRBD2
CDR3 protein: CAIEGGRRNEQFF
CDR3 DNA: TGTGCCATTGAGGGCGGGAGAAGGAATGAGCAGTTCTTC

J gene: TRBJ1-6
V gene: TRBV11-2
clone size: .
D gene: .
CDR3 protein: CASSLVLGNSPLHF
CDR3 DNA: TGTGCCAGCAGCTTAGTATTGGGCAATTCACCCCTCCACTTT

J gene: TRBJ2-1
V gene: TRBV5-1
clone size: .
D gene: TRBD2
CDR3 protein: CASSSLSGSSYNEQFF
CDR3 DNA: TGCGCCAGCAGCTCCCTCAGCGGGAGCTCCTACAATGAGCAGTTCTTC

J gene: TRBJ2-1
V gene: TRBV29-1
clone size: .
D gene: .
CDR3 protein: CSSRGPANEQFF
CDR3 DNA: TGCAGTAGCAGGGGACCCGCCAATGAGCAGTTCTTC

J gene: TRBJ1-1
V gene: TRBV4-2
clone size: .
D gene: .
CDR3 protein: CASSQVESSRVNTEAFF
CDR3 DNA: TGTGCCAGCAGCCAAGTAGAGTCGAGCAGGGTGAACACTGAAGCTTTCTTT

J gene: TRBJ2-3
V gene: TRBV5-1
clone size: .
D gene: TRBD2
CDR3 protein: CASNVAGGTDTQYF
CDR3 DNA: TGCGCCAGCAACGTAGCGGGAGGAACCGATACGCAGTATTTT

J gene: TRBJ2-3
V gene: TRBV14
clone size: .
D gene: .
CDR3 protein: CASSGWTSTDTQYF
CDR3 DNA: TGTGCCAGCAGCGGATGGACTAGCACAGATACGCAGTATTTT

J gene: TRBJ1-4
V gene: TRBV5-8
clone size: once
D gene: .
CDR3 protein: CASSFFRGYEKLFF
CDR3 DNA: TGTGCCAGCAGCTTTTTCCGGGGGTATGAAAAACTGTTTTTT

J gene: TRBJ1-1
V gene: TRBV29-1
clone size: .
D gene: .
CDR3 protein: CSVRGRGSEAFF
CDR3 DNA: TGCAGCGTTCGCGGGCGCGGGTCTGAAGCTTTCTTT

J gene: TRBJ2-3
V gene: TRBV5-4
clone size: .
D gene: TRBD2
CDR3 protein: CASSSGLADNTDTQYF
CDR3 DNA: TGTGCCAGCAGCTCGGGACTAGCGGATAACACAGATACGCAGTATTTT